A single sample is the source of the 15 T cell receptor beta chains below, sequenced in a study of regulatory T cells in long-lasting Graves disease. iRepertoire HTBI primers and Arm-PCR of CDR3 regions built TCR beta libraries. Each CDR3 protein is one row after TCRdb ran MiXCR on the multiplex PCR reads. The sample records 500,000 to 700,000 distinct CDR3 sequences, roughly 16% being singletons. Time point specified: newly diagnosed GD, antithyroid drugs for less than 3 months. Construction of the TCR library relied on RNA isolated from PBMCs. Separately, the same data were catalogued under a study of T cells in Graves' hyperthyroidism and ophthalmopathy.

The specimen comprised peripheral blood mononuclear cells (PBMCs), sampled at new diagnosis, from a patient treated with antithyroid drugs. The receptors come from a woman in her twenties or thirties with Graves disease.

The rearrangement uses TRBV18 and TRBJ2-7, with 8 bases identical to TRBD1. CDR1 KGHSH and CDR2 LQKENI come from the germline V gene. The CDR3 totals 14 residues. With V trimmed by 6 bases and J by 5 bases, 9 bases remained unmatched. The CDR3 loop reads CASSEQGASNEQYF. CDR3 sequence (DNA): TGTGCCAGCTCGGAGCAGGGGGCGTCGAACGAGCAGTACTTC.

In its sample, this clonotype was seen a few times. The chain carries TRBV25-1 and TRBJ1-6; maybe TRBD1 (5 bases). Germline assignment: CDR1 MGHDK and CDR2 SYGVNS. The CDR3 consists of 14 residues. V was trimmed by 4 bases and J by 8 bases, leaving 12 bases between them. The CDR3 spells CASSVTGLDSPLHF. The CDR3 coding sequence is TGTGCCAGCAGTGTAACAGGCCTAGATTCACCCCTCCACTTT.

The table lists this clonotype with many counts. The J gene is TRBJ1-1, the V gene TRBV12-3 or TRBV12-4, with D possibly matching TRBD1 (5 bases). The CDR3 runs to 14 residues. With 3 bases removed from V and 5 bases from J, the gap between germline ends came to 13 bases. The CDR3 bases are TGTGCCAGCAGTTTGAGGGGAAGAGAGACTGAAGCTTTCTTT. This sequence encodes CASSLRGRETEAFF.

This clonotype came up a few times. J is TRBJ2-7 and V is TRBV10-1; 8 nucleotides match TRBD1. Germline values: CDR1 WNHNN, CDR2 SYGVQD (reference sequence). V lost 0 bases to trimming and J lost 4 bases; unmatched junction nucleotides: 8. The CDR3 loop spans 16 amino acids. The CDR3 sequence is CASSESVQGAKYEQYF. CDR3 bases: TGCGCCAGCAGTGAGTCGGTCCAGGGGGCAAAGTACGAGCAGTACTTC.

There are many counts of this clonotype. The chain has TRBV6-1 and TRBJ1-1, with D hard to call. Germline values: CDR1 MNHNS, CDR2 SASEGT. The CDR3 extends over 19 amino acids. The V and J ends lost 7 bases and 0 bases respectively, with 27 bases between them. The CDR3 DNA is TGTGCCAGCAACGCAAGAGGGTCAGGATTAACTTCCATGAACACTGAAGCTTTCTTT. This translates into CASNARGSGLTSMNTEAFF.

This chain links TRBV28 with TRBJ2-7; 7 positions agree with TRBD1. CDR1 MDHEN and CDR2 SYDVKM come from the germline V gene. This CDR3 region has 14 residues. The V segment lost 8 bases and the J segment 9 bases; nucleotides outside the gene matches: 16. The CDR3 is CASHRGQTVFGQYF. CDR3 coding DNA: TGTGCCAGCCATAGGGGGCAGACGGTCTTCGGGCAGTACTTC.

This chain links TRBV5-8 with TRBJ2-1, with 10 bases aligning to TRBD1. Germline V lookup: CDR1 SGHTS, CDR2 YDEGEE. The CDR3 contains 15 residues. The J segment lost 8 bases and the V segment lost 5 bases, leaving 10 bases of the junction unmatched. As DNA, the CDR3 is TGTGCCAGCAGGTTACCCGGGACAGGGGCCTATGAGCAGTTCTTC. It codes for CASRLPGTGAYEQFF.

This clonotype has a count of ten or more. This chain links TRBV6-1 with TRBJ2-7; 7 bases agree with TRBD1. This CDR3 is built from 14 residues. Trimming removed 6 bases from V and 3 bases from J; junction bases left unmatched: 8. The germline gives CDR1 MNHNS, CDR2 SASEGT. The CDR3 bases are TGTGCCAGCAGCCTTACCGGGACAGTCTACGAGCAGTACTTC. Amino acid sequence: CASSLTGTVYEQYF.

This clonotype was detected a few times. The genes are TRBV5-1 and TRBJ1-2, with unresolved D. The V gene lost 1 base and the J gene lost 9 bases, with 16 bases spanning the gap. The germline V gene has CDR1 SGHRS and CDR2 YFSETQ. The CDR3 is 14 amino acids. The CDR3 DNA is TGCGCCAGCAGCTTGTCGGGTGTCGGGTCGCGCTACACCTTC. It codes for CASSLSGVGSRYTF.

This clonotype was seen ten or more times. The J gene is TRBJ2-7, the V gene TRBV28, with 10 nucleotides matching TRBD1. The junction had 10 bases not matched to a gene; V was cut back by 7 bases and J by 1 base. This CDR3 spans 16 amino acids. Per the germline V gene, CDR1 is MDHEN and CDR2 is SYDVKM. The CDR3 is CASTGQGTKKSYEQYF. The CDR3 DNA sequence: TGTGCCAGCACGGGACAGGGGACGAAGAAGTCCTACGAGCAGTACTTC.

This clonotype was found many times. V usage is TRBV20-1 and J usage is TRBJ2-1; D might be TRBD2 (6 bases). The germline CDR1 and CDR2 sequences are DFQATT and SNEGSKA (reference sequence). Trimming removed 0 bases from V and 0 bases from J, with 12 bases in between. CDR3 length: 16 amino acids. The CDR3 spells CSARDGGGSSYNEQFF. CDR3 coding DNA: TGCAGTGCTAGAGATGGTGGGGGGAGCTCCTACAATGAGCAGTTCTTC.

This clonotype was recorded many times. The gene calls are TRBV27 and TRBJ2-7; 9 bases align to TRBD2. Germline CDR1 is MNHEY and CDR2 is SMNVEV (reference sequence). The CDR3 covers 15 residues. The V segment lost 1 base and the J segment 2 bases; nucleotides outside the gene matches: 3. The CDR3 reads CASSLFSGGPYEQYF. The CDR3 nucleotides read TGTGCCAGCAGTTTATTTAGCGGGGGCCCCTACGAGCAGTACTTC.

The V call is TRBV24-1, the J call TRBJ2-7; TRBD1 is a possible D gene (5 bases). This CDR3 region has 16 residues. Trimming removed 2 bases from V and 5 bases from J, with 18 bases in between. CDR1 KGHDR and CDR2 SFDVKD come from the germline V gene. DNA of the CDR3: TGTGCCACCAGTGATTCTTCCCCCAGGGTTGGCGACGAGCAGTACTTC. It specifies CATSDSSPRVGDEQYF.

This clonotype has more than one count but fewer than ten. V and J are TRBV6-1 and TRBJ2-2, with 7 positions matching TRBD1. The length of the CDR3 is 13 residues. Germline CDR1 and CDR2: MNHNS and SASEGT. V shed 6 bases, J shed 7 bases, and the junction held 5 bases outside the gene matches. CDR3 amino acids: CASSGQVHGELFF. The DNA of the CDR3 is TGTGCCAGCAGCGGACAGGTCCACGGGGAGCTGTTTTTT.

A remark on this clonotype: A much larger clone is a single base away; this may be a read error. V gene TRBV12-3 or TRBV12-4 combines with J gene TRBJ2-4; no reliable D call. TRBJ2-7 matches the DNA end more closely, so the J call is doubtful. This CDR3 has 14 amino acids. CDR3: CAGSFFVRMDEQYF. The CDR3 coding sequence is TGTGCCGGCAGTTTTTTCGTCAGGATGGACGAGCAGTACTTC.